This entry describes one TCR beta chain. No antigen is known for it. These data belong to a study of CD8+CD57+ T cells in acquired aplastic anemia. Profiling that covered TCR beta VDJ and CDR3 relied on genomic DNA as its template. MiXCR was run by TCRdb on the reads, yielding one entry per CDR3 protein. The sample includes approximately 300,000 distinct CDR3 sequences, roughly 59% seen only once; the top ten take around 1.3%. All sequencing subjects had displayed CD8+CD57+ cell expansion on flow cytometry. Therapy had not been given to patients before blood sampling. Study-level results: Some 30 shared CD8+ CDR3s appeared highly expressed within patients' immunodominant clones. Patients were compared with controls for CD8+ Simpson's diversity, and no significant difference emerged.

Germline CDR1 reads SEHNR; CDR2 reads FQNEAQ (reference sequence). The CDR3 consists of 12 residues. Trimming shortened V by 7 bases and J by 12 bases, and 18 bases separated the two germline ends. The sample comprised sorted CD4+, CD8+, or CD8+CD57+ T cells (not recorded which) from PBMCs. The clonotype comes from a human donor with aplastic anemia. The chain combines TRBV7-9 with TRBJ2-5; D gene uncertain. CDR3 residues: CASTSYIGEEYF. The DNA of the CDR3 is TGTGCCAGCACCAGCTATATAGGAGAAGAGTACTTC.